The clone carrying this T cell receptor beta chain came up a few times. Its antigen remains unidentified. Exclusion covered patients with other autoimmune diseases or uncontrolled infections (as well as pregnancy or lactation). Losses at the gene ends were 7 bases for V and 5 bases for J; bases not matched to a gene: 10. The CDR3 covers 14 residues. These data originate in a study of Graves' ophthalmopathy and Graves' hyperthyroidism. General study points: Blood also contained most of the expanded thyroid clonotypes above 0.001 frequency.

RNA transcripts yielded amplified TCR beta CDR3 regions. RT-PCR was first run with HTBI primers, then multiplex PCR in a second round. TCRdb re-called the multiplex PCR reads with MiXCR, one entry per CDR3 protein. The top ten clones hold 11% of a sample with about 1.1 million distinct CDR3 sequences, 35% to 45% of them seen once. The chain combines TRBV12-3 or TRBV12-4 with TRBJ1-1, with 7 nucleotides matching TRBD1. This clonotype originated in an adult man with Graves' hyperthyroidism. Sequenced: peripheral blood or thyroid tissue (not recorded which). The CDR3 region is CASTWTGAKTEAFF. Here the CDR3 DNA reads TGTGCCAGCACCTGGACAGGTGCCAAAACTGAAGCTTTCTTT.